Described below is a single T cell receptor (beta chain) sequence and its context. What it recognizes is unknown. Time point in this sample: new active TB diagnosis, blood taken before or within 7 days of starting treatment. TCRdb's copy holds only in-frame clones and misses some; the assay was immunoSEQ multiplex PCR. Found here are under 40,000 clones, about 82% of them singletons; the top ten hold roughly 5%. This record comes from a study of T cells in tuberculosis. For the study at large: T cells were selected with CD1B tetramers loaded with glucose monomycolate. Study-wide results and caveats: GMM-specific TCRs were nearer to active tuberculosis alpha repertoires, suggesting expansion.

J gave up 4 bases and V 1 base, and 3 bases lay outside the gene matches. The CDR3 runs to 16 residues. Germline V gives CDR1 LGHNA, CDR2 YNFKEQ. The chain combines TRBV4-2 with TRBJ2-5, with TRBD2 matching 13 bases. This material consisted of PBMCs, taken at tuberculosis diagnosis. This TCR derives from an adult with tuberculosis. The CDR3 bases are TGTGCCAGCAGCCAAGTTGGGACTAGCGGGACAGAGACCCAGTACTTC. It yields the protein CASSQVGTSGTETQYF.